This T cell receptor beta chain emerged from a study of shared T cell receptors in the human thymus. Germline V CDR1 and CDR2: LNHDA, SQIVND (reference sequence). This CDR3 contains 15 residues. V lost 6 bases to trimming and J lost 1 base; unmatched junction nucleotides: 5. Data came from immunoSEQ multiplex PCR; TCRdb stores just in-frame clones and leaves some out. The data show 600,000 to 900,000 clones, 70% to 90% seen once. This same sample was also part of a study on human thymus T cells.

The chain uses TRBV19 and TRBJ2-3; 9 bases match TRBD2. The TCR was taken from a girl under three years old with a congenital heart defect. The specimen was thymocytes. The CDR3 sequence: CASSESSGGTDTQYF. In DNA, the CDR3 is TGTGCCAGTAGCGAATCTAGCGGGGGCACAGATACGCAGTATTTT.